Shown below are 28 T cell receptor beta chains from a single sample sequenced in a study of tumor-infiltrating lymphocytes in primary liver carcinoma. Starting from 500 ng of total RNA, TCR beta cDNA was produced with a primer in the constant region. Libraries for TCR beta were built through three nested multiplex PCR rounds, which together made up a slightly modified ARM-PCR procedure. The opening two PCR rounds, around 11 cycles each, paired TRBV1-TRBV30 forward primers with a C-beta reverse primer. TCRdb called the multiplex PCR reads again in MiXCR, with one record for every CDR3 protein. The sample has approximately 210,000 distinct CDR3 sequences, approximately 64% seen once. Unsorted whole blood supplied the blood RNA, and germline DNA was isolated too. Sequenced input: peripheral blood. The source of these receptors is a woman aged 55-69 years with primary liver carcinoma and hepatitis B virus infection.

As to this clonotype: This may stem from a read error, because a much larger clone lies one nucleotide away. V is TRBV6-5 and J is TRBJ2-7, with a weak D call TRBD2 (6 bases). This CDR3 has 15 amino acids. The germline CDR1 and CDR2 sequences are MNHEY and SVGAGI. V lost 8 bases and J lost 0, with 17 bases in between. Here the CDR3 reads CASGGRRSRSYEQYF. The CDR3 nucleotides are TGTGCCAGCGGGGGGAGGAGGTCCCGCTCCTACGAGCAGTACTTC.

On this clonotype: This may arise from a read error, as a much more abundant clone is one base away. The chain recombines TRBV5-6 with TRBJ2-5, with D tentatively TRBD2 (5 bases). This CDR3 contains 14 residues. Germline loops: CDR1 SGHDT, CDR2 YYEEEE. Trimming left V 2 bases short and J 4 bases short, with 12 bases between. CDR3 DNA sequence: TGTGCCAGCAGCTTTTGGCCACGGGGAGAGACCCAGTACTTC. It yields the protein CASSFWPRGETQYF. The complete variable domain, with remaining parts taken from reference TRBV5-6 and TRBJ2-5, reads DAGVTQSPTHLIKTRGQQVTLRCSPKSGHDTVSWYQQALGQGPQFIFQYYEEEERQRGNFPDRFSGHQFPNYSSELNVNALLLGDSALYLCASSFWPRGETQYFGPGTRLLVL.

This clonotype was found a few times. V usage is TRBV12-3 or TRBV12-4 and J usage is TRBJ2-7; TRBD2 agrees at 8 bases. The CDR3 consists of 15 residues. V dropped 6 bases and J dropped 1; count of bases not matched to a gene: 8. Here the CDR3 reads CASSGGTRGSYEQYF. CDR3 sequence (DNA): TGTGCCAGCAGCGGGGGGACTAGGGGATCCTACGAGCAGTACTTC.

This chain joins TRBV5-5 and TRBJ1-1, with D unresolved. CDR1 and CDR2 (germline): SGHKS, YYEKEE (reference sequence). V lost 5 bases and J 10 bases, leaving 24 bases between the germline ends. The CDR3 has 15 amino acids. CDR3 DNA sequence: TGTGCCAGCAGTTCTTCAGGAGAACCCGTCGCCGGAGCTTTCTTT. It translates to CASSSSGEPVAGAFF. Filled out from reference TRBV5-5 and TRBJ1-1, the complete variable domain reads DAGVTQSPTHLIKTRGQQVTLRCSPISGHKSVSWYQQVLGQGPQFIFQYYEKEERGRGNFPDRFSARQFPNYSSELNVNALLLGDSALYLCASSSSGEPVAGAFFGQGTRLTVV.

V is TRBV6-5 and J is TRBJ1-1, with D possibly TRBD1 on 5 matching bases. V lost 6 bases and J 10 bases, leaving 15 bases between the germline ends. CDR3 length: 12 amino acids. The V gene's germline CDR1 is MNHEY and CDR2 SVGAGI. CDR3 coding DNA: TGTGCCAGCAGGACTGGACAATCTGGAGCTTTCTTT. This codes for CASRTGQSGAFF.

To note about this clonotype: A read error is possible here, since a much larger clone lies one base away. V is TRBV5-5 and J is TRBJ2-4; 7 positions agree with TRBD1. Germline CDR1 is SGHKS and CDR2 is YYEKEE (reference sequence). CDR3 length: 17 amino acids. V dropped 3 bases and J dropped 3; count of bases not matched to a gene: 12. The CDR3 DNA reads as TGTGCCAGCAGCTCGGGACAGATCATGGTAGTCAAAAACATTCAGTACTTC. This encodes CASSSGQIMVVKNIQYF.

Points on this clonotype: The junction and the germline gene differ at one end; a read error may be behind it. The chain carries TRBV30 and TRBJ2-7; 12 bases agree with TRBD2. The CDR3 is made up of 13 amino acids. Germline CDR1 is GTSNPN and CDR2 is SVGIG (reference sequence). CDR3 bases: TGTGCCTGGGGACTAGCGGGAACATACGTGCAGTACTTC. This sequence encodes CAWGLAGTYVQYF.

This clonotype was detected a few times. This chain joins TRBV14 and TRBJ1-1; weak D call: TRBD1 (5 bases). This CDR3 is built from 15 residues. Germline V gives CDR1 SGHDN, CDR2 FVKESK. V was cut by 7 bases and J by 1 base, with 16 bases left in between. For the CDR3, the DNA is TGTGCCAGCAAGGACCCCAGGGCGGGGAACACTGAAGCTTTCTTT. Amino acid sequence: CASKDPRAGNTEAFF.

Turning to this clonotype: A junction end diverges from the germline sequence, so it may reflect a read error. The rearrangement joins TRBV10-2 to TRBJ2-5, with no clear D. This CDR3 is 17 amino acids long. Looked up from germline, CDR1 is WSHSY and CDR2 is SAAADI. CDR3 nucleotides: TGCGCCAGCTTGAGCCTGGGGTACAAGGAAAGGGTGGAGACCCAATACTTC. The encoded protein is CASLSLGYKERVETQYF.

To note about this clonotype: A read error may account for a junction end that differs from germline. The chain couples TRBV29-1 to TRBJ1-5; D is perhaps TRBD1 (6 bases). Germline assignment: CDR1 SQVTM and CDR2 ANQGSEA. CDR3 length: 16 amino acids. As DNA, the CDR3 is TGCAGCGTTGAAGGGTGTGGACAGAGTAGCAATCAGCCCCAACATTTT. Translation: CSVEGCGQSSNQPQHF. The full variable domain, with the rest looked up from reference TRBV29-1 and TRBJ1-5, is SAVISQKPSRDICQRGTSLTIQCQVDSQVTMMFWYRQQPGQSLTLIATANQGSEATYESGFVIDKFPISRPNLTFSTLTVSNMSPEDSSIYLCSVEGCGQSSNQPQHFGDGTRLSIL.

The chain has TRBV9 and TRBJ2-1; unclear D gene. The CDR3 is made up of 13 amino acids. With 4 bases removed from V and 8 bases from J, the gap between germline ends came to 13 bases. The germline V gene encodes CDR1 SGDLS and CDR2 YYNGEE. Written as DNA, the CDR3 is TGTGCCAGCAGCCCCCCCGATGGGGATGAGCAGTTCTTC. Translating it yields CASSPPDGDEQFF.

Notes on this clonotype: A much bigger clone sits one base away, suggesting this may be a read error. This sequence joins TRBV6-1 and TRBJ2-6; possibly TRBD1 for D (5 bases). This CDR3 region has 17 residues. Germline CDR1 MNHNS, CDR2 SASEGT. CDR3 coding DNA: TGTGCCAGCAGTGAAGCGCTTTTTGGCTCTGGGGCCTACGTCCTGACTTTC. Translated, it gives CASSEALFGSGAYVLTF.

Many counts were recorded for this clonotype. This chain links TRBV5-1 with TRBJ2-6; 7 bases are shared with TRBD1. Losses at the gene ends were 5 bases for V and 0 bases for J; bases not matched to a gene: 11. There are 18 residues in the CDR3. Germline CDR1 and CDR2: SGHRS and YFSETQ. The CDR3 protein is CASSLYLTGSSGANVLTF. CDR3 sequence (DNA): TGCGCCAGCAGTCTTTACTTGACAGGGTCCTCTGGGGCCAACGTCCTGACTTTC.

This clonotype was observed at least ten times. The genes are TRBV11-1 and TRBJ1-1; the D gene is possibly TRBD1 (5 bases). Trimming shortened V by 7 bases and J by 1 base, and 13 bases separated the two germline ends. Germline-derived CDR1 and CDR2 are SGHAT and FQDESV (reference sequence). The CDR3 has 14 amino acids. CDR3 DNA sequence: TGTGCCAGCAACCAAGACGGGGGGAACACTGAAGCTTTCTTT. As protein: CASNQDGGNTEAFF.

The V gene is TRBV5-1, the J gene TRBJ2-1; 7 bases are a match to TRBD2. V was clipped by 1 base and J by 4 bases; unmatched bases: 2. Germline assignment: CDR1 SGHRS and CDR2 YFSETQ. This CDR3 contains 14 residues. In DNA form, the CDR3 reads TGCGCCAGCAGCTTGCTAGCGGATTACAATGAGCAGTTCTTC. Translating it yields CASSLLADYNEQFF.

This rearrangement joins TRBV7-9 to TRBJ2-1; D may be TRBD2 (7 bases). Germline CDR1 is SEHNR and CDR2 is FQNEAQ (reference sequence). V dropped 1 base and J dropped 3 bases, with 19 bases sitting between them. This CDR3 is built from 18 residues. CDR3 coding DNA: TGTGCCAGCAGCTTAGGCGGTGGTGCGGGGGCGTACTACAATGAGCAGTTCTTC. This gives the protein CASSLGGGAGAYYNEQFF. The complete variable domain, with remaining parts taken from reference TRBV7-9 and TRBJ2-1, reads DTGVSQNPRHKITKRGQNVTFRCDPISEHNRLYWYRQTLGQGPEFLTYFQNEAQLEKSRLLSDRFSAERPKGSFSTLEIQRTEQGDSAMYLCASSLGGGAGAYYNEQFFGPGTRLTVL.

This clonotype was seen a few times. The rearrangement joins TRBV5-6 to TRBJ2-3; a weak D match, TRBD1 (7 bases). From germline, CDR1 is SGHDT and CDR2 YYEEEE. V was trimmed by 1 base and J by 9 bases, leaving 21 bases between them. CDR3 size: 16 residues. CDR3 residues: CASSLTAGGTPATQYF. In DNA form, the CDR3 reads TGTGCCAGCAGCTTGACGGCAGGGGGGACCCCGGCCACGCAGTATTTT.

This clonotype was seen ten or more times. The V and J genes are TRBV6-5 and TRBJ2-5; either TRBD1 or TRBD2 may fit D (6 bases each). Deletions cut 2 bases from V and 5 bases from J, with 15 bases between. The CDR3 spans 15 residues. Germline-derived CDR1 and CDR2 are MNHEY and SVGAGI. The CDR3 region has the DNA TGTGCCAGCAGTTACCGGGCCCGGGGGCATGAGACCCAGTACTTC. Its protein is CASSYRARGHETQYF.

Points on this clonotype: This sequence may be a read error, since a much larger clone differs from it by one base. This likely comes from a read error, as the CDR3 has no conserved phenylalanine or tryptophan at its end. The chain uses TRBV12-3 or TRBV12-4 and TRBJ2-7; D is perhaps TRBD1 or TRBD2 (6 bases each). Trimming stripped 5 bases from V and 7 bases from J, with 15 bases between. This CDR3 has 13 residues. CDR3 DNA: TGTGCCAGCAGTCTTCGTAGGGGGAGGGAGCAGTACCTC. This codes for CASSLRRGREQYL.

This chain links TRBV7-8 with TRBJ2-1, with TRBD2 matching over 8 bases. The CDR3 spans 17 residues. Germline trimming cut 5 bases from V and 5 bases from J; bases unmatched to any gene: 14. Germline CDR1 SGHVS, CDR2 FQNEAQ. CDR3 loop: CASSPRGGTATHNEQFF. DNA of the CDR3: TGTGCCAGCAGCCCACGCGGGGGGACTGCCACCCACAATGAGCAGTTCTTC.

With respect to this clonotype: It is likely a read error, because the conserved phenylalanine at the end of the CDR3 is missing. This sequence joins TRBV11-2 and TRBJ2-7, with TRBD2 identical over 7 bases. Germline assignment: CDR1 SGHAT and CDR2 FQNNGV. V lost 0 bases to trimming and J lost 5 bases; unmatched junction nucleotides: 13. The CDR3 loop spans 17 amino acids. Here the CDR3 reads CASSLDLPGGRGHEQYI. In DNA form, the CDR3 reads TGTGCCAGCAGCTTAGATCTCCCTGGTGGGAGGGGCCACGAGCAGTACATC.

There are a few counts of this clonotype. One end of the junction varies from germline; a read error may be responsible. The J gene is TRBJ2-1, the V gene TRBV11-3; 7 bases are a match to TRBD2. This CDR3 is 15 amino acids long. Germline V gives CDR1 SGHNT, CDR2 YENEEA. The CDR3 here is CASSLGGLLAGEQLF. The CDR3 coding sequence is TGTGCCAGCAGCTTAGGTGGCCTACTTGCGGGGGAGCAGTTATTC.

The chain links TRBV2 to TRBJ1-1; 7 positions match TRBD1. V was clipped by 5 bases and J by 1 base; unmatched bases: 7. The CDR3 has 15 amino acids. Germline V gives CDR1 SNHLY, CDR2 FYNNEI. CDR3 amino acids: CASSNRGRTNTEAFF. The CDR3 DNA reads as TGTGCCAGCAGTAACAGGGGAAGGACGAACACTGAAGCTTTCTTT.

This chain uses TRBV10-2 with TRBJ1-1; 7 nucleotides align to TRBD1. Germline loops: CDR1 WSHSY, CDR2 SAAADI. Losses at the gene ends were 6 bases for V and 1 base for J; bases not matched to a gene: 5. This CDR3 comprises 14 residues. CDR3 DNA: TGCGCCAGCAGGACCGGACAGGCGAACACTGAAGCTTTCTTT. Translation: CASRTGQANTEAFF.

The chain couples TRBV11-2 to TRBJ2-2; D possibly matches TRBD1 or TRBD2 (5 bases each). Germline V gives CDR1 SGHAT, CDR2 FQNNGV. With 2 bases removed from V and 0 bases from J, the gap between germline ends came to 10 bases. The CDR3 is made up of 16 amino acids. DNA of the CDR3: TGTGCCAGCAGCTTATTATGGGGGTCGAACACCGGGGAGCTGTTTTTT. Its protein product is CASSLLWGSNTGELFF.

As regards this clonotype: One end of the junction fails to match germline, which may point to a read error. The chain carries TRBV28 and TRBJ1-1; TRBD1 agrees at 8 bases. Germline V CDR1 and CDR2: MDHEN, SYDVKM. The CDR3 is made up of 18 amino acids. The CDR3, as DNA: TGTGCCAACAGTTCCCAGAGCTTTTCAGGGGGCCGATCCACTGAAGCTTTCTTT. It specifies CANSSQSFSGGRSTEAFF. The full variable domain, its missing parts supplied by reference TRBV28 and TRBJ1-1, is DVKVTQSSRYLVKRTGEKVFLECVQDMDHENMFWYRQDPGLGLRLIYFSYDVKMKEKGDIPEGYSVSREKKERFSLILESASTNQTSMYLCANSSQSFSGGRSTEAFFGQGTRLTVV.

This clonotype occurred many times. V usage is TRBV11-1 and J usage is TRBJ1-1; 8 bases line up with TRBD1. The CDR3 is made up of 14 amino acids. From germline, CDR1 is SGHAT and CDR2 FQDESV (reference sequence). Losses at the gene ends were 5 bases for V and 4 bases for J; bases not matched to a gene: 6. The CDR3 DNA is TGTGCCAGCAGCCAACCAGGGGGCCTCACTGAAGCTTTCTTT. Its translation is CASSQPGGLTEAFF.

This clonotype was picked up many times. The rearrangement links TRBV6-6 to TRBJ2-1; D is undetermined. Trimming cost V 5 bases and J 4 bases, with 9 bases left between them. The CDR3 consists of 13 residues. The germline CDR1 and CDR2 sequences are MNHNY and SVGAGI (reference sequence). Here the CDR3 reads CASSKAEYNEQFF. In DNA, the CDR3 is TGTGCCAGCAGTAAGGCGGAATACAATGAGCAGTTCTTC.